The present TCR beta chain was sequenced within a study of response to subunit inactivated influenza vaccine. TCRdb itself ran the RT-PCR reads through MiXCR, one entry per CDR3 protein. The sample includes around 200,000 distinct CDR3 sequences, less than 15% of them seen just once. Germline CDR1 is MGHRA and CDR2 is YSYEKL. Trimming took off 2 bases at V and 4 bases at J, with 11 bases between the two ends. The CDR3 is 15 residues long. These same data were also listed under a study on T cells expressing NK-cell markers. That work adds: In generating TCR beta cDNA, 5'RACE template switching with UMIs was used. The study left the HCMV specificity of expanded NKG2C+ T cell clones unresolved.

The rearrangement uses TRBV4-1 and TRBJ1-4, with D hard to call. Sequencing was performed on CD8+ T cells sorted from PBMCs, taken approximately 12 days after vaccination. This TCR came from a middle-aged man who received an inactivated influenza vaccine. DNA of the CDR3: TGCGCCAGCAGCCAAACGAGCCCCAGTAATGAAAAACTGTTTTTT. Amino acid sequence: CASSQTSPSNEKLFF.